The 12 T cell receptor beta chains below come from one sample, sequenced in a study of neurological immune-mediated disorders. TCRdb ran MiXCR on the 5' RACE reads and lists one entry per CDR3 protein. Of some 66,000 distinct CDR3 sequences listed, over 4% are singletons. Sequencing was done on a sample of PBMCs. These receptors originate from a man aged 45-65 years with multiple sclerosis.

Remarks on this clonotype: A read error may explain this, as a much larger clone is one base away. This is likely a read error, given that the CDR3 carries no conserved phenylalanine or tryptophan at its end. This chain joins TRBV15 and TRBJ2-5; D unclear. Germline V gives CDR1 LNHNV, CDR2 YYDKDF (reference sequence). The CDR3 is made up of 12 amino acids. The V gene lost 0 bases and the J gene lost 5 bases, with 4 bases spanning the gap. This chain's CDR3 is CATSRDWETQYC. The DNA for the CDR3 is TGTGCCACCAGCAGAGATTGGGAGACCCAGTACTGC.

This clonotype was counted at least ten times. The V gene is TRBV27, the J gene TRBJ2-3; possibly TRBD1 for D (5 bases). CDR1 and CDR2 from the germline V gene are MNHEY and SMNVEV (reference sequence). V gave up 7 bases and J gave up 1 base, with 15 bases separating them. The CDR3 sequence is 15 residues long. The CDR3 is CASTDKDKGTDTQYF. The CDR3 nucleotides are TGTGCCAGCACCGATAAGGACAAGGGCACAGATACGCAGTATTTT.

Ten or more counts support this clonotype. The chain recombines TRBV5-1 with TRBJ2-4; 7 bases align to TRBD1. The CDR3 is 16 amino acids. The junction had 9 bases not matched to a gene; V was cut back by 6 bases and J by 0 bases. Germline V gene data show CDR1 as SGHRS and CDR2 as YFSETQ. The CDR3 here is CASNADRVGAKNIQYF. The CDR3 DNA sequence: TGCGCCAGCAACGCCGACAGGGTAGGAGCCAAAAACATTCAGTACTTC.

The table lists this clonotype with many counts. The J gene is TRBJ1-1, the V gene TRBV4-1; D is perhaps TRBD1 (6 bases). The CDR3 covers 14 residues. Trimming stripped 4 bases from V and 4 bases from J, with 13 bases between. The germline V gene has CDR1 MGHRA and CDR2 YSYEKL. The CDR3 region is CASSLLTGSTEAFF. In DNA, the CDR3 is TGCGCCAGCAGCCTGCTTACAGGGAGCACTGAAGCTTTCTTT.

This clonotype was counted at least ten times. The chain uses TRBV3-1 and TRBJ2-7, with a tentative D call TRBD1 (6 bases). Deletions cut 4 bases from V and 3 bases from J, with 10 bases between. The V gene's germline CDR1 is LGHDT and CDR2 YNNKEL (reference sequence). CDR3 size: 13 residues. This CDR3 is CASSLQGSYEQYV. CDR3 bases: TGTGCCAGCAGCCTCCAGGGGAGCTACGAGCAGTACGTC.

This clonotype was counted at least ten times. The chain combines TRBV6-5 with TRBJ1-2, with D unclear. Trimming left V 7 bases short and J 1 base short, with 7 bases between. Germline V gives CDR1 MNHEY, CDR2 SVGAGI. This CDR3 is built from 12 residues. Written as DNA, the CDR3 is TGTGCCAGCATGTCGGGTAACTATGGCTACACCTTC. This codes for CASMSGNYGYTF.

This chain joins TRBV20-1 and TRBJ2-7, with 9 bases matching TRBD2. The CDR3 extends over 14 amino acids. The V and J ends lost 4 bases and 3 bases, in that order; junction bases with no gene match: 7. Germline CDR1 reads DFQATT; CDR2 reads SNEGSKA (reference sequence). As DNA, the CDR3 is TGCAGTGCTACATCAATGCGGGGGGGCTACGAGCAGTACTTC. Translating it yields CSATSMRGGYEQYF.

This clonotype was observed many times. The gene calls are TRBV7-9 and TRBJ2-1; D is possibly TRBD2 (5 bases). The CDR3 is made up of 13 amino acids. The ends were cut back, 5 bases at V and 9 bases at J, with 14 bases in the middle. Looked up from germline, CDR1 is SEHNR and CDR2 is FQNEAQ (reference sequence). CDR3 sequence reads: CASSLPLVSEQFF. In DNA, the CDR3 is TGTGCCAGCAGCCTGCCACTAGTTAGTGAGCAGTTCTTC.

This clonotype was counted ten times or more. CDR3 in amino acids: CASSLAAGEGYTF. CDR3 DNA sequence: TGTGCCAGCAGCTTAGCGGCAGGGGAAGGCTACACCTTC. The chain links TRBV7-6 to TRBJ1-2, with a tentative D call TRBD1 (6 bases). V was cut by 0 bases and J by 8 bases, with 10 bases left in between. The CDR3 runs 13 residues. Looked up from germline, CDR1 is SGHVS and CDR2 is FNYEAQ.

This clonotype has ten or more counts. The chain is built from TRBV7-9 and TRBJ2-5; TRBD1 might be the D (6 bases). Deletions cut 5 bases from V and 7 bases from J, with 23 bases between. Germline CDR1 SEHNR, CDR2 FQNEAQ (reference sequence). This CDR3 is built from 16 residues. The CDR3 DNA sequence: TGTGCCAGCAGCATCTACCGGGACACCAATGCGGGGACCCAGTACTTC. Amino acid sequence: CASSIYRDTNAGTQYF.

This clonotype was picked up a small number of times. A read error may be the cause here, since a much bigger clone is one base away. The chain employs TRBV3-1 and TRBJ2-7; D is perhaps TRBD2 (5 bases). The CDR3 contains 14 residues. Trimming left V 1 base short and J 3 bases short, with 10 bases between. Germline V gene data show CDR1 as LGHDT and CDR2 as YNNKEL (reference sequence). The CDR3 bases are TGTGCCAGCAGCCAAGGTAAAGGAGGCTACGAGCAGTACGTC. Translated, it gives CASSQGKGGYEQYV.

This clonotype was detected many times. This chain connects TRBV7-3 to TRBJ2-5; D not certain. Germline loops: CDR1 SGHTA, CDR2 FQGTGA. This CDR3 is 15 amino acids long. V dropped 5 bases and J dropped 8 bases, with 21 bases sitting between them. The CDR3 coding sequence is TGTGCCAGCAGCATCTCGGCCCCAGGCCATCTTACCCAGTACTTC. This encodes CASSISAPGHLTQYF.